What follows are 26 T cell receptor beta chains derived from one specimen sequenced in a study of control samples from healthy donors and cancer patients. Profiling relied on immunoSEQ multiplex PCR, and the TCRdb table lists in-frame clones only, not all of them. The data show 150,000 or so clones, with 80% to 95% seen just once and 5% to 7% held by the top ten. The sample consisted of blood. These receptors were taken from a man aged 18 to 29 in good health.

The DNA of the CDR3 is TGCGCCAGCAGCTTGGAGTCGGGACAGGGGAGAATGAACACTGAAGCTTTCTTT. Encoded protein: CASSLESGQGRMNTEAFF. The V gene is TRBV5-1, the J gene TRBJ1-1; 10 positions agree with TRBD1. Germline V lookup: CDR1 SGHRS, CDR2 YFSETQ. The CDR3 sequence is 18 residues long. V was pared by 0 bases and J by 0 bases, with 8 bases of the junction left unmatched.

The CDR3 is CSVPRTGDEGEQYF. DNA of the CDR3: TGCAGCGTTCCTCGAACAGGGGACGAAGGCGAGCAGTACTTC. This rearrangement joins TRBV29-1 to TRBJ2-7; 7 nucleotides match TRBD1. The CDR3 covers 14 residues. With V trimmed by 5 bases and J by 6 bases, 13 bases remained unmatched. Germline V CDR1 and CDR2: SQVTM, ANQGSEA.

The CDR3 nucleotides are TGTGCCAGCAGCTTAATAACCTCAGGGGTCTCTGGAAACACCATATATTTT. Amino acid sequence: CASSLITSGVSGNTIYF. The genes are TRBV7-6 and TRBJ1-3; D is possibly TRBD1 (6 bases). The germline V gene has CDR1 SGHVS and CDR2 FNYEAQ. V lost 2 bases and J 0 bases, leaving 14 bases between the germline ends. The CDR3 covers 17 residues.

This sequence joins TRBV13 and TRBJ1-1; 7 bases are shared with TRBD1. Germline V gene sequence: CDR1 PRHDT, CDR2 FYEKMQ (reference sequence). Trimming removed 3 bases from V and 0 bases from J; junction bases left unmatched: 4. CDR3 length: 15 residues. CDR3 nucleotides: TGTGCCAGCAGCTTTCAGACAGGGCTGAACACTGAAGCTTTCTTT. As protein: CASSFQTGLNTEAFF.

This chain connects TRBV25-1 to TRBJ2-5, with D tentatively TRBD2 (6 bases). V was cut by 4 bases and J by 4 bases, with 19 bases left in between. Germline CDR1 reads MGHDK; CDR2 reads SYGVNS. The CDR3 totals 16 residues. This chain's CDR3 is CASSARGGRIGETQYF. CDR3 nucleotide sequence: TGTGCCAGCAGTGCCCGAGGAGGGAGAATTGGAGAGACCCAGTACTTC.

CDR3 coding DNA: TGTGCCAGCAGTCGGGGGTTAGGTTCACCCCTCCACTTT. This gives the protein CASSRGLGSPLHF. The rearrangement uses TRBV6-2 or TRBV6-3 and TRBJ1-6; D is possibly TRBD1 (5 bases). The V end was cut by 5 bases, the J end by 9 bases, with 11 bases between. In germline, CDR1 is MNHEY, CDR2 SVGEGT. This CDR3 is built from 13 residues.

The chain joins TRBV7-2 to TRBJ1-1; unclear D gene. This CDR3 comprises 13 residues. The germline V gene encodes CDR1 SGHTA and CDR2 FQGNSA. With 1 base removed from V and 1 base from J, the gap between germline ends came to 4 bases. The CDR3 DNA reads TGTGCCAGCAGCTTAGTGGGGAACACTGAAGCTTTCTTT. As protein: CASSLVGNTEAFF. Complete variable domain (other parts from reference TRBV7-2 and TRBJ1-1): GAGVSQSPSNKVTEKGKDVELRCDPISGHTALYWYRQSLGQGLEFLIYFQGNSAPDKSGLPSDRFSAERTGGSVSTLTIQRTQQEDSAVYLCASSLVGNTEAFFGQGTRLTVV.

This chain links TRBV19 with TRBJ2-5, with 13 bases lining up with TRBD2. The CDR3 runs to 16 residues. From germline, CDR1 is LNHDA and CDR2 SQIVND (reference sequence). The V gene end was trimmed by 4 bases and the J gene end by 2 bases; junction bases not matched to a gene: 4. CDR3 DNA sequence: TGTGCCAGTAGTACCGGGACTAGCGGGGCACAAGAGACCCAGTACTTC. Encoded protein: CASSTGTSGAQETQYF.

This clone was found once. V gene TRBV19 combines with J gene TRBJ2-7, with D possibly being TRBD1 (5 bases). CDR1 is LNHDA and CDR2 is SQIVND in the germline V gene (reference sequence). Trimming stripped 2 bases from V and 5 bases from J, with 10 bases between. The CDR3 totals 13 residues. The CDR3: CASSIQGRNEQYF. The CDR3 DNA reads TGTGCCAGTAGTATACAGGGTCGAAACGAGCAGTACTTC. Full variable domain (outside the CDR3, taken from reference TRBV19 and TRBJ2-7): DGGITQSPKYLFRKEGQNVTLSCEQNLNHDAMYWYRQDPGQGLRLIYYSQIVNDFQKGDIAEGYSVSREKKESFPLTVTSAQKNPTAFYLCASSIQGRNEQYFGPGTRLTVT.

The chain recombines TRBV4-3 with TRBJ1-2, with D perhaps matching TRBD1 (5 bases). V was cut by 0 bases and J by 8 bases, with 10 bases left in between. This CDR3 comprises 13 residues. The germline gives CDR1 LGHNA, CDR2 YSLEER. CDR3 bases: TGCGCCAGCAGCCAAGAGCTCAGGGACGGCTACACCTTC. Translated: CASSQELRDGYTF.

This clone was detected once. The genes are TRBV5-5 and TRBJ2-6, with 7 bases matching TRBD1. V lost 2 bases to trimming and J lost 0 bases; unmatched junction nucleotides: 2. The germline V gene has CDR1 SGHKS and CDR2 YYEKEE (reference sequence). The CDR3 runs to 16 residues. The CDR3 region is CASSLNRGSGANVLTF. The CDR3 DNA reads TGTGCCAGCAGCTTAAACAGGGGCTCTGGGGCCAACGTCCTGACTTTC.

The J gene is TRBJ2-1, the V gene TRBV7-9, with 12 nucleotides matching TRBD2. In germline, CDR1 is SEHNR, CDR2 FQNEAQ (reference sequence). This CDR3 comprises 16 residues. Trimming cost V 6 bases and J 4 bases; bases outside gene matches: 7. The CDR3 DNA sequence: TGTGCCAGCAGGCCAGCTAGCGGGAGGGAGTACAATGAGCAGTTCTTC. Translation gives CASRPASGREYNEQFF.

The genes are TRBV3-1 (or the pseudogene TRBV3-2) and TRBJ2-5; no definite D call. From germline, CDR1 is LGHDT and CDR2 YNNKEL (reference sequence). There are 11 residues in the CDR3. V was shortened by 4 bases and J by 4 bases, with 4 bases between the two germline ends. The CDR3 loop is CASSLGETQYF. CDR3 nucleotides: TGTGCCAGCAGCCTAGGAGAGACCCAGTACTTC.

This clone has only one observation. The chain is built from TRBV28 and TRBJ1-5; 7 bases agree with TRBD1. V shed 5 bases and J 5 bases; nucleotides not matched to a gene: 9. Germline-derived CDR1 and CDR2 are MDHEN and SYDVKM. CDR3 length: 15 residues. The CDR3 DNA follows: TGTGCCAGCAGTCGGACAGGTGCGGGAGATCAGCCCCAGCATTTT. This translates into CASSRTGAGDQPQHF.

This chain uses TRBV6-5 with TRBJ2-7; 7 nucleotides line up with TRBD2. Losses at the gene ends were 5 bases for V and 3 bases for J; bases not matched to a gene: 7. Germline CDR1 is MNHEY and CDR2 is SVGAGI. The CDR3 sequence is 14 residues long. The CDR3 DNA is TGTGCCAGCAGTCGGACCCAGCGGGGCTACGAGCAGTACTTC. Residues: CASSRTQRGYEQYF.

The rearrangement links TRBV5-6 to TRBJ2-1, with D possibly TRBD2 on 6 matching bases. CDR3 size: 15 residues. The V end was cut by 6 bases, the J end by 1 base, with 14 bases between. Germline CDR1 and CDR2: SGHDT and YYEEEE. CDR3 in DNA: TGTGCCAGCACCCGAGGTGGGGGGTCCTACAATGAGCAGTTCTTC. Protein: CASTRGGGSYNEQFF.

This chain connects TRBV28 to TRBJ1-5; D is undetermined. V was trimmed by 5 bases and J by 7 bases, leaving 9 bases between them. This CDR3 has 12 residues. Germline V gene sequence: CDR1 MDHEN, CDR2 SYDVKM. This CDR3 reads CASSPTVQPQHF. For the CDR3, the DNA is TGTGCCAGCAGTCCCACGGTACAGCCCCAGCATTTT. Full variable domain (rest looked up from reference TRBV28 and TRBJ1-5): DVKVTQSSRYLVKRTGEKVFLECVQDMDHENMFWYRQDPGLGLRLIYFSYDVKMKEKGDIPEGYSVSREKKERFSLILESASTNQTSMYLCASSPTVQPQHFGDGTRLSIL.

This chain uses TRBV12-3 or TRBV12-4 with TRBJ2-5; D is uncertain. CDR3 length equals 11 residues. V was clipped by 9 bases and J by 2 bases, with 7 bases between them. This CDR3 is CASSRQETQYF. CDR3 nucleotide sequence: TGTGCCAGTAGTCGGCAAGAGACCCAGTACTTC.

The CDR3 bases are TGTGCCAGCAGTTTCCGCGACAGGGGCTCTGGAAACACCATATATTTT. It encodes CASSFRDRGSGNTIYF. The chain uses TRBV28 and TRBJ1-3; 8 nucleotides align to TRBD1. Germline V CDR1 and CDR2: MDHEN, SYDVKM. V gave up 3 bases and J gave up 0 bases; unmatched junction bases: 4. This CDR3 is 16 amino acids long. Drawing the rest from reference TRBV28 and TRBJ1-3, the complete variable domain is DVKVTQSSRYLVKRTGEKVFLECVQDMDHENMFWYRQDPGLGLRLIYFSYDVKMKEKGDIPEGYSVSREKKERFSLILESASTNQTSMYLCASSFRDRGSGNTIYFGEGSWLTVV.

The V gene is TRBV5-6, the J gene TRBJ2-7; 9 bases are a match to TRBD1. CDR1 SGHDT and CDR2 YYEEEE come from the germline V gene. V gave up 4 bases and J gave up 2 bases; unmatched junction bases: 13. This CDR3 has 17 residues. CDR3 region: CASSPEGQGISTYEQYF. CDR3 sequence (DNA): TGTGCCAGCAGCCCGGAGGGACAGGGAATTTCCACCTACGAGCAGTACTTC.

The rearrangement links TRBV30 to TRBJ1-2; no reliable D call. CDR1 is GTSNPN and CDR2 is SVGIG in the germline V gene (reference sequence). V was shortened by 1 base and J by 8 bases, with 17 bases between the two germline ends. The CDR3 runs to 14 residues. Here the CDR3 reads CAWSASGSGRGYTF. CDR3 DNA: TGTGCCTGGAGTGCTTCAGGCTCCGGCCGAGGCTACACCTTC.

The J gene is TRBJ1-3, the V gene TRBV7-9; D not certain. This CDR3 is 15 amino acids long. Germline values: CDR1 SEHNR, CDR2 FQNEAQ (reference sequence). Trimming removed 3 bases at V and 6 bases at J, with 15 bases between. CDR3 nucleotides: TGTGCCAGCAGCTTGGATCTGGCAGCAGAAAACACCATATATTTT. Protein sequence: CASSLDLAAENTIYF.

This chain links TRBV5-1 with TRBJ1-1, with D tentatively TRBD1 (5 bases). V lost 2 bases and J 3 bases, leaving 11 bases between the germline ends. The CDR3 covers 14 residues. Per germline, CDR1 SGHRS and CDR2 YFSETQ. The CDR3 protein is CASSLWGGDTEAFF. For the CDR3, the DNA is TGCGCCAGCAGCTTATGGGGAGGGGACACTGAAGCTTTCTTT.

This clone is a singleton in its sample. The rearrangement links TRBV20-1 to TRBJ1-1, with D uncertain. The CDR3 loop spans 13 amino acids. With 3 bases removed from V and 6 bases from J, the gap between germline ends came to 14 bases. Germline assignment: CDR1 DFQATT and CDR2 SNEGSKA (reference sequence). The CDR3 here is CSASDRVNAEAFF. In DNA, the CDR3 is TGCAGTGCTAGTGATCGGGTTAACGCTGAAGCTTTCTTT.

By frequency in the sample, this clone is medium-sized. J is TRBJ2-7 and V is TRBV6-2 or TRBV6-3, with D perhaps matching TRBD1 or TRBD2 (5 bases each). The CDR3 is 12 amino acids. The V end was cut by 1 base, the J end by 6 bases, with 7 bases between. Germline CDR1 and CDR2: MNHEY and SVGEGT. In DNA form, the CDR3 reads TGTGCCAGCAGTTACTGGGGGACCGAGCAGTACTTC. Amino acid sequence: CASSYWGTEQYF.

This clone turned up a few times. The same CDR3 arises from other DNA sequences in this sample as well. The rearrangement links TRBV7-9 to TRBJ2-1; D gene ambiguous. Between the trimmed V and J ends, which lost 1 base and 4 bases, there was a span of 2 bases. In germline, CDR1 is SEHNR, CDR2 FQNEAQ (reference sequence). This CDR3 region has 12 residues. The CDR3 region is CASSLGYNEQFF. The DNA of the CDR3 is TGTGCCAGCAGCTTAGGGTACAATGAGCAGTTCTTC.